This T cell receptor (beta chain) emerged from a study of neoadjuvant anti-PD-1 for oral cavity cancer. Time point indicated: after neoadjuvant nivolumab, at surgical resection. TCRdb's copy holds only in-frame clones and misses some; the assay was immunoSEQ multiplex PCR. The sample lists approximately 42,000 clones; 75% to 80% were seen once. V was pared by 4 bases and J by 5 bases, with 10 bases of the junction left unmatched. The length of the CDR3 is 16 residues. CDR1 is LGHNA and CDR2 is YNFKEQ in the germline V gene. The sequencing used PBMCs, collected after nivolumab (anti-PD-1) treatment. The chain links TRBV4-2 to TRBJ1-5, with 8 bases matching TRBD1. This clonotype originated in a person aged 35-79 years with oral cavity squamous cell carcinoma. The chain's CDR3 is CASSRGTGGLDQPQHF. The CDR3 nucleotides are TGTGCCAGCAGCCGCGGGACAGGCGGCTTAGATCAGCCCCAGCATTTT.